This entry describes one TCR beta chain. Its antigen is unidentified. This record belongs to a study of blood T cells in healthy people across ages. Study results and caveats: There was no known CMV status for donors, so expanded clonotype changes were possibly confounded.

Sample-barcoded 5' priming and a J-beta primer mix drove a second PCR of about 6 to 12 cycles. MiXCR, run by TCRdb on the 5' RACE reads, gives a single entry per CDR3 protein. The sample holds 650,000 to 950,000 distinct CDR3 sequences, about 42% seen once. Peripheral blood from each donor was collected in a volume of 9.5 to 10 milliliters. The authors isolated at least 6.5 million PBMCs per sample. J lost 5 bases, V lost 6 bases, and 4 bases had no gene match. The CDR3 consists of 14 residues. Germline CDR1 reads MNHEY; CDR2 reads SMNVEV (reference sequence). The specimen was blood. The chain links TRBV27 to TRBJ1-5, with 10 bases matching TRBD1. The receptor's source is a man aged 55 to 70 in good health. CDR3 sequence (DNA): TGTGCCAGCAGGATGGGACAGGGGCATCAGCCCCAGCATTTT. It yields the protein CASRMGQGHQPQHF.